This T cell receptor (beta chain) was sequenced in a study of blood T cell repertoires in COVID-19. Study-wide background: T cells, B-cell-depleted T cells, or PBMCs provided the cDNA or gDNA that served as material.

In the original analysis: The authors estimated nucleated cell counts from reference gene primer amplification. The method was immunoSEQ multiplex PCR; TCRdb's version includes in-frame clones alone and lacks a portion of them. V and J calls and clone size are as listed in that table; D and trimming were resolved from the DNA. The table includes 110,000 to 150,000 clones, roughly 86% detected once. The V and J ends lost 9 bases and 7 bases respectively, with 13 bases between them. This CDR3 comprises 13 residues. From germline, CDR1 is MDHEN and CDR2 SYDVKM. The V call is TRBV28, the J call TRBJ1-6, with D tentatively TRBD1 (5 bases). The receptor's source is a human donor in a cohort sampled during active COVID-19. The sample was peripheral blood. This CDR3 reads CASGGGQNSPLHF. DNA of the CDR3: TGTGCCAGTGGGGGAGGTCAGAATTCACCCCTCCACTTT.